This TCR beta chain stems from a study of blood T cell repertoires in COVID-19. The CDR3 extends over 11 amino acids. V was trimmed by 4 bases and J by 2 bases, leaving 6 bases between them. The germline V gene has CDR1 SQVTM and CDR2 ANQGSEA. Original data processing: Researchers report that nucleated cell counts were estimated from reference gene primer amplification. Produced via immunoSEQ multiplex PCR; TCRdb's table is partial and in-frame only. V and J calls and clone size are as listed in that table; D and trimming were resolved from the DNA. The sample records around 220,000 clones, roughly nine tenths being singletons.

This rearrangement joins TRBV29-1 to TRBJ2-7; no firm D call. The sequencing input was peripheral blood. This receptor was obtained from a woman aged 45-65 years with acute or convalescent COVID-19. The CDR3: CSVVQTYEQYF. The DNA of the CDR3 is TGCAGCGTTGTACAGACCTACGAGCAGTACTTC.